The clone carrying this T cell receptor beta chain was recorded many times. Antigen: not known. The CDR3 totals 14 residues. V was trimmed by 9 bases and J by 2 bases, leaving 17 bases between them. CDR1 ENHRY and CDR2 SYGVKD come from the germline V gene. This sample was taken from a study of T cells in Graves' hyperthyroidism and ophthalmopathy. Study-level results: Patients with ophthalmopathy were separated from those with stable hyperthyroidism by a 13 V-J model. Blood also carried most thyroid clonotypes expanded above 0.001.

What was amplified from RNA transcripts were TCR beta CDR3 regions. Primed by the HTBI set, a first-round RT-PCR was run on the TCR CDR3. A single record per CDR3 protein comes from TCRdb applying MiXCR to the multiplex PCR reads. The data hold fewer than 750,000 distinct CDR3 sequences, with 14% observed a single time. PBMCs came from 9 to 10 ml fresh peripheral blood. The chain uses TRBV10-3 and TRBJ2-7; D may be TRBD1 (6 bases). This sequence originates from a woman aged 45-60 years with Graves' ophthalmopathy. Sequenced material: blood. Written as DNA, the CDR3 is TGTGCCATGGCTCCCGGGACAAGAGCCTACGAGCAGTACTTC. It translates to CAMAPGTRAYEQYF.